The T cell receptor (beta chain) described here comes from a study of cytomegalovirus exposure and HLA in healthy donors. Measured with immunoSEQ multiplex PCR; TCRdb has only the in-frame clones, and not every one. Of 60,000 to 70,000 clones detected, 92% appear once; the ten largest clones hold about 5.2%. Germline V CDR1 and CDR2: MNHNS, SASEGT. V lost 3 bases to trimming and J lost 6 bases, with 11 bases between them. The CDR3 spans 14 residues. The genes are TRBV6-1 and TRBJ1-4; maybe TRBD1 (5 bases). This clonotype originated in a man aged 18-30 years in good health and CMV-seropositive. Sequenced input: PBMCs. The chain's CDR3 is CASSERTGHEKLFF. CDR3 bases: TGTGCCAGCAGTGAGAGAACAGGACATGAAAAACTGTTTTTT.